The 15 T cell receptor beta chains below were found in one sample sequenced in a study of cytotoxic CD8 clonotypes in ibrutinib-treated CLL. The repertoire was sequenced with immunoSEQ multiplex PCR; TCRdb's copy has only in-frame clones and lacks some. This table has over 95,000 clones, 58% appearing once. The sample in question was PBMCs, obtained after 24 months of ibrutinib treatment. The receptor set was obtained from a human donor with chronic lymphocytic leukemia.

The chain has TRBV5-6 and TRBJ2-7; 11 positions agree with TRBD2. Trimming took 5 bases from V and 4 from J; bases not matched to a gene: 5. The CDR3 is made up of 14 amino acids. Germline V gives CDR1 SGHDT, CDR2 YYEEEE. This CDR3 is CASSPGTSGYEQYF. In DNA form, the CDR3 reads TGTGCCAGCAGTCCCGGGACTAGCGGATACGAGCAGTACTTC.

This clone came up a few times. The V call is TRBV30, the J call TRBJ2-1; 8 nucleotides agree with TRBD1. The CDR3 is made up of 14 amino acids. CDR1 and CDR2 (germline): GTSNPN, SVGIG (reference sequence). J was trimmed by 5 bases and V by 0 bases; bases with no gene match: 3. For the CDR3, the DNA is TGTGCCTGGAGTGTGCAGGGGGCGGACAATGAGCAGTTCTTC. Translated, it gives CAWSVQGADNEQFF.

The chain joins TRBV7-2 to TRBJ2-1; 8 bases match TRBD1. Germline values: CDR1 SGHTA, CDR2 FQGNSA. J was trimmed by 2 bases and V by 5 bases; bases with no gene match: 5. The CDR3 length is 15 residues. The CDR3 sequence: CASSEGQATYNEQFF. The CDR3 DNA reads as TGTGCCAGCAGCGAGGGACAGGCGACCTACAATGAGCAGTTCTTC.

In DNA form, the CDR3 reads TGTGCCAGCAGCTCTAGCGGGCCGTACAATGAGCAGTTCTTC. The encoded protein is CASSSSGPYNEQFF. The chain carries TRBV7-3 and TRBJ2-1; 8 nucleotides align to TRBD2. The V and J ends lost 4 bases and 4 bases, in that order; junction bases with no gene match: 3. This CDR3 is 14 amino acids long. Looked up from germline, CDR1 is SGHTA and CDR2 is FQGTGA.

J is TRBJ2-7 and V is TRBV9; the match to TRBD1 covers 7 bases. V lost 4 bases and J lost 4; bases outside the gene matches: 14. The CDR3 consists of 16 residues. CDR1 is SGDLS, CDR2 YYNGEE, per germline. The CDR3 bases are TGTGCCAGCAGCCCGGTCGAACAGGGGTCCAGATACGAGCAGTACTTC. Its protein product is CASSPVEQGSRYEQYF.

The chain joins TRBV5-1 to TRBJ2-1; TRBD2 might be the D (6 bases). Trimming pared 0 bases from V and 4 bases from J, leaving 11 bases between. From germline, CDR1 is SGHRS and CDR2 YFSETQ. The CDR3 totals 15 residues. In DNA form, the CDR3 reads TGCGCCAGCAGCTTGGCAAGGACTACATACAATGAGCAGTTCTTC. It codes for CASSLARTTYNEQFF.

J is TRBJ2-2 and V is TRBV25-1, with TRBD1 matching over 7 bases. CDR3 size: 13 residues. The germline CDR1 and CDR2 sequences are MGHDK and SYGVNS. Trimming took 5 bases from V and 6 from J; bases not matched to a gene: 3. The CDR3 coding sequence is TGTGCCAGCAGTTACGACAGGGCCGGGGAGCTGTTTTTT. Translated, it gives CASSYDRAGELFF. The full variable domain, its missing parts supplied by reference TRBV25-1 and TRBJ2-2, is EADIYQTPRYLVIGTGKKITLECSQTMGHDKMYWYQQDPGMELHLIHYSYGVNSTEKGDLSSESTVSRIRTEHFPLTLESARPSHTSQYLCASSYDRAGELFFGEGSRLTVL.

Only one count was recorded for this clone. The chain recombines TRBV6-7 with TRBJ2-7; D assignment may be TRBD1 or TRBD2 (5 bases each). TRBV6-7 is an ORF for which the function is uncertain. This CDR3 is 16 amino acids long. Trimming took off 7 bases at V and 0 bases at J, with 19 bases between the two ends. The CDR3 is CASKTGDPRTSYEQYF. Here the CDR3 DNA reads TGTGCCAGCAAGACTGGGGACCCAAGGACCTCCTACGAGCAGTACTTC.

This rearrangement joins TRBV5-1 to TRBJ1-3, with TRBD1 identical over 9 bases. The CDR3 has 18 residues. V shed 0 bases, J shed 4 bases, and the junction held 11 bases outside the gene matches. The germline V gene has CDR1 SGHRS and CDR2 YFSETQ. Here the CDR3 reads CASSLAREQGAPGNTIYF. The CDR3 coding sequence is TGCGCCAGCAGCTTGGCCCGGGAACAGGGGGCTCCCGGAAACACCATATATTTT.

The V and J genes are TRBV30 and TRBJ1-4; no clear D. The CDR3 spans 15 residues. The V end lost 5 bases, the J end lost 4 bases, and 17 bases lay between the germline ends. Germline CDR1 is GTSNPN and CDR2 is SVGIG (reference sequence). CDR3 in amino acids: CAWATPQLGNEKLFF. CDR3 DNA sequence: TGTGCCTGGGCAACTCCGCAGTTGGGTAATGAAAAACTGTTTTTT.

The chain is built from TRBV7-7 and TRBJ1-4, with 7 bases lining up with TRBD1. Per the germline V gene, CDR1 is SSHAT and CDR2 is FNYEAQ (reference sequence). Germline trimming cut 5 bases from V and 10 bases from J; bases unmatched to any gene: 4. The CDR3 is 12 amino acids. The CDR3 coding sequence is TGTGCCAGCAGCGGGGACAGTTTAAAACTGTTTTTT. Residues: CASSGDSLKLFF.

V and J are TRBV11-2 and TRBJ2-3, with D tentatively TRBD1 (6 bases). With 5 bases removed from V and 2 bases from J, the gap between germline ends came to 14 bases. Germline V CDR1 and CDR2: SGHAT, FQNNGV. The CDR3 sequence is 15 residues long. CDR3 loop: CASSRGTINTDTQYF. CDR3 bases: TGTGCCAGCAGCCGAGGGACAATTAACACAGATACGCAGTATTTT.

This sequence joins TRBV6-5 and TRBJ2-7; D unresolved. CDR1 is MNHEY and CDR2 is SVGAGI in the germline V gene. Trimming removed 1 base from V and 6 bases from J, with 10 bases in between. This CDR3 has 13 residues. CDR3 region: CASSYWGRFEQYF. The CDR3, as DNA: TGTGCCAGCAGTTACTGGGGTAGGTTCGAGCAGTACTTC.

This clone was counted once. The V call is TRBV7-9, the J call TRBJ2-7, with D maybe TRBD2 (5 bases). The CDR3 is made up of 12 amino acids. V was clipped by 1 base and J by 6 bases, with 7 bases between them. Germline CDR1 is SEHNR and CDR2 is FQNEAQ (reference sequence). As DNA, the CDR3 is TGTGCCAGCAGCTTAGTTCGGGGCGAGCAGTACTTC. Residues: CASSLVRGEQYF.

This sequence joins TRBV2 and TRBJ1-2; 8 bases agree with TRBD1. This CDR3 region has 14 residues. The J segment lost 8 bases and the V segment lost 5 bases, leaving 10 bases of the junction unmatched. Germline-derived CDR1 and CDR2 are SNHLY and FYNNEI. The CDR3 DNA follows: TGTGCCAGCAGTAACGGACAGGGTTCCGGGGGCTACACCTTC. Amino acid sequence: CASSNGQGSGGYTF.